Listed below are T cell receptor beta chains from one sample, sequenced in a study of T cell responses to AZD1222 COVID-19 vaccine. Sequencing was performed with immunoSEQ multiplex PCR; in TCRdb, only in-frame clones are kept and a portion is missing. The table has approximately 110,000 clones, roughly 90% seen once. Sequencing used peripheral blood, obtained on day 0 of AZD1222 vaccination. Receptor source: an adult in good health. Each CDR3 is given without its conserved first and last residue. A D gene is named only where the DNA matches it firmly.

V gene	CDR3 length	D gene	J gene	CDR3 protein
TRBV7-9	10	NA	TRBJ2-2	ASNVNTGELF
TRBV7-2	11	NA	TRBJ2-5	ASSLSLGETQY
TRBV9	16	TRBD2	TRBJ2-1	ASSVLAGGQSSYNEQF
TRBV3-1/TRBV3-2	13	NA	TRBJ2-3	ASSQSGDFTDTQY
TRBV6-2/TRBV6-3	9	NA	TRBJ2-3	ASSYVDTQY
TRBV29-1	10	NA	TRBJ2-7	SVEAETYEQY
TRBV5-1	12	NA	TRBJ2-3	ASSSNPGSDTQY
TRBV5-1	13	NA	TRBJ2-5	ASSPLGVGGETQY
TRBV28	12	NA	TRBJ1-2	ASSDPRADYGYT
TRBV28	11	NA	TRBJ1-2	ASSFRRKYGYT
TRBV12-3/TRBV12-4	11	NA	TRBJ1-5	ASTRDINQPQH
TRBV2	13	NA	TRBJ1-5	ASSGVYNSNQPQH
TRBV2	13	NA	TRBJ1-3	ASRWGPSSGNTIY
TRBV3-1/TRBV3-2	16	NA	TRBJ2-7	ASSQAVCERGREDEQY
TRBV27	12	NA	TRBJ2-5	ASSPDSDQETQY
TRBV7-6	11	NA	TRBJ2-7	ASSSRFSYEQY
TRBV6-5	13	TRBD1	TRBJ2-5	ASSPGTGGGETQY
TRBV7-6	13	NA	TRBJ2-1	ASSQLVLGPNEQF
TRBV28	14	NA	TRBJ2-1	ASSISGSSSYNEQF
TRBV5-5	12	NA	TRBJ1-3	ASSLRVDGNTIY
TRBV27	15	TRBD2	TRBJ2-1	ASSLRASGVSYNEQF
TRBV7-2	17	TRBD2	TRBJ2-3	ASSSNGLAGGYSTDTQY
TRBV4-3	13	NA	TRBJ2-5	ASSRNPWGQETQY
TRBV21-1	20	NA	TRBJ2-6	ASSKVSGGTGKEGTGANVLT
TRBV10-2	9	NA	TRBJ2-1	ASSDFLVEF
TRBV12-3/TRBV12-4	11	NA	TRBJ2-2	ATGRGQAGELF
TRBV7-2	13	TRBD1	TRBJ1-5	ASSSRQGGNQPQH
TRBV10-2	12	NA	TRBJ2-3	ASSDWEREDTQY
TRBV5-1	13	NA	TRBJ2-2	ASSLLAVDTGELF
TRBV6-5	11	NA	TRBJ2-1	ASEAGSYNEQF
TRBV7-9	16	TRBD1	TRBJ2-6	ASTRGQDPFSGANVLT
TRBV7-2	12	NA	TRBJ2-1	ASSGYGTYNEQF
TRBV3-1/TRBV3-2	12	NA	TRBJ2-3	ASSQVALRDTQY
TRBV19	13	NA	TRBJ2-1	ASSIGGLWGNEQF
TRBV3-1/TRBV3-2	16	TRBD2	TRBJ2-1	ASSQGNSGRARYNEQF
TRBV30	11	NA	TRBJ2-1	AWSKTSYNEQF
TRBV19	11	TRBD1	TRBJ1-2	ASSPDRVEGYT
TRBV11-3	13	TRBD2	TRBJ2-1	ASSRDGGFIGEQF
TRBV5-4	10	NA	TRBJ1-1	ASSSTGLGAF
TRBV5-4	11	NA	TRBJ1-6	ASSPGAGSDSK
TRBV18	14	NA	TRBJ1-1	ASSPGVGGVDTEAF
TRBV5-5	13	TRBD1	TRBJ2-1	ASSLGGGAYNEQF
TRBV7-2	13	NA	TRBJ2-5	ASSFLGVAEETQY
TRBV4-1	13	NA	TRBJ1-3	ASSQYTGYGNTIY
TRBV5-6	13	NA	TRBJ2-1	ASYPYAYRTYEQF
TRBV20-1	9	NA	TRBJ2-7	SARPTYEQY
TRBV7-9	15	NA	TRBJ2-3	ASSLGVRGVFADTQY